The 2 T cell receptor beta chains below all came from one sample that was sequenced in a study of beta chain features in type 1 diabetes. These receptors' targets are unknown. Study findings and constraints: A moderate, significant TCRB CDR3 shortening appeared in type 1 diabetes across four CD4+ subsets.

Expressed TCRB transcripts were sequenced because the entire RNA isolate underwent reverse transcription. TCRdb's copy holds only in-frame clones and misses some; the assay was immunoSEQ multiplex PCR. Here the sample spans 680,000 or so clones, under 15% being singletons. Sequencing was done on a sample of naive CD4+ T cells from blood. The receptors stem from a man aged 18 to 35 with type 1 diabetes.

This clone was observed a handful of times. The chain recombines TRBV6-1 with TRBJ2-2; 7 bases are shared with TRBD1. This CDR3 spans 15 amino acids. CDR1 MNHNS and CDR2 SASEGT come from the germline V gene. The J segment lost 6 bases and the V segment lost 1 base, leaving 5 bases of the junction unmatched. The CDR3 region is CASSEGRGLAGELFF. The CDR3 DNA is TGTGCCAGCAGTGAAGGAAGGGGGCTGGCCGGGGAGCTGTTTTTT.

This CDR3 is CSVSQSTNYGYTF. In DNA form, the CDR3 reads TGCAGCGTTTCCCAGTCAACTAACTATGGCTACACCTTC. V usage is TRBV29-1 and J usage is TRBJ1-2; the D is unclear. The germline V gene has CDR1 SQVTM and CDR2 ANQGSEA. V lost 5 bases to trimming and J lost 0 bases, with 10 bases between them. There are 13 residues in the CDR3.